What follows are 19 T cell receptor beta chains derived from one specimen sequenced in a study of human T cells and chemical hapten exposure. MiXCR was run by TCRdb on the RACE reads, yielding one entry per CDR3 protein. The data hold about 120,000 distinct CDR3 sequences, with roughly 10% observed a single time. As for time point: patch test 3, about 24 weeks after DPC sensitization. The treatment: therapeutic diphenylcyclopropenone sensitization with weekly scalp DPC. The starting material was whole blood, obtained in connection with sensitization to the hapten diphenylcyclopropenone (DPC). These receptors all come from a woman aged 45-65 years with alopecia areata. Some clones in this sample may be carry-over from other donors' samples.

This chain connects TRBV7-2 to TRBJ2-3; 12 nucleotides agree with TRBD2. Germline values: CDR1 SGHTA, CDR2 FQGNSA. V lost 0 bases to trimming and J lost 10 bases; unmatched junction nucleotides: 8. This CDR3 has 16 residues. The CDR3 sequence is CASSLAGLAGGYAQYF. The CDR3 DNA sequence: TGTGCCAGCAGCTTAGCAGGGCTAGCGGGGGGGTACGCGCAGTATTTT.

This clonotype was seen at least ten times. The chain is built from TRBV29-1 and TRBJ2-1; TRBD2 might be the D (6 bases). This CDR3 spans 14 amino acids. Between the trimmed V and J ends, which lost 5 bases and 7 bases, there was a span of 18 bases. The germline CDR1 and CDR2 sequences are SQVTM and ANQGSEA. The CDR3: CSVFPLGRNNEQFF. DNA for the CDR3: TGCAGCGTTTTTCCCCTTGGGAGGAATAATGAGCAGTTCTTC.

This clonotype has at least ten counts. The CDR3 nucleotides read TGCAGTGCTAGAGGGACAGCCGAGCAGTACTTC. This gives the protein CSARGTAEQYF. This chain links TRBV20-1 with TRBJ2-7; perhaps TRBD1 as D (6 bases). Trimming cost V 1 base and J 6 bases, with 7 bases left between them. From germline, CDR1 is DFQATT and CDR2 SNEGSKA (reference sequence). CDR3 length: 11 residues.

This clonotype was detected a few times. This rearrangement joins TRBV24-1 to TRBJ1-4; perhaps TRBD1 as D (5 bases). This CDR3 is 12 amino acids long. Trimming stripped 8 bases from V and 6 bases from J, with 9 bases between. The germline gives CDR1 KGHDR, CDR2 SFDVKD. The CDR3 DNA follows: TGTGCCACCACTGGAGGGGATGAAAAACTGTTTTTT. As protein: CATTGGDEKLFF.

Ten or more counts support this clonotype. V usage is TRBV12-3 or TRBV12-4 and J usage is TRBJ1-5, with D possibly TRBD1 on 5 matching bases. This CDR3 is built from 13 residues. With 8 bases removed from V and 7 bases from J, the gap between germline ends came to 15 bases. The chain's CDR3 is CASRSIEGQPQHF. Written as DNA, the CDR3 is TGTGCCAGCCGGTCGATCGAGGGGCAGCCCCAGCATTTT.

In its sample, this clonotype was seen a few times. The chain couples TRBV30 to TRBJ1-5, with TRBD1 identical over 7 bases. The germline gives CDR1 GTSNPN, CDR2 SVGIG (reference sequence). This CDR3 contains 13 residues. Trimming took 2 bases from V and 6 from J; bases not matched to a gene: 4. The CDR3 nucleotides are TGTGCCTGGAGTACAGGGGAAGGTCAGCCCCAGCATTTT. Encoded protein: CAWSTGEGQPQHF.

This clonotype was recorded at least ten times. The V and J genes are TRBV12-3 or TRBV12-4 and TRBJ2-7, with TRBD1 matching 12 bases. Unmatched junction bases numbered 11, after V lost 6 bases and J lost 5 bases. The CDR3 is made up of 16 amino acids. CDR3 loop: CASRDGGGTGGHEQYF. For the CDR3, the DNA is TGTGCCAGCAGAGACGGAGGGGGGACAGGGGGCCACGAGCAGTACTTC.

This clonotype has a count of ten or more. V usage is TRBV27 and J usage is TRBJ2-2; D is unclear. V dropped 4 bases and J dropped 0 bases, with 6 bases sitting between them. From germline, CDR1 is MNHEY and CDR2 SMNVEV (reference sequence). The CDR3 covers 14 residues. The CDR3 DNA is TGTGCCAGCAGTTCGACAACGAACACCGGGGAGCTGTTTTTT. This encodes CASSSTTNTGELFF.

This clonotype has a handful of counts. The gene calls are TRBV4-2 and TRBJ2-3; TRBD2 agrees at 10 bases. CDR3 size: 16 residues. V lost 1 base, J lost 5 bases, and 6 bases stayed unmatched. Per germline, CDR1 LGHNA and CDR2 YNFKEQ. Here the CDR3 DNA reads TGTGCCAGCAGCCAAGGGACTAGCGGAGGGGAAGATACGCAGTATTTT. This sequence encodes CASSQGTSGGEDTQYF.

V is TRBV5-1 and J is TRBJ2-3; 9 bases map to TRBD2. After removal of 1 base from V and 5 bases from J, the junction contained 5 bases not matched to a gene. The CDR3 extends over 15 amino acids. Per the germline V gene, CDR1 is SGHRS and CDR2 is YFSETQ. CDR3 region: CASSLMAGGQDTQYF. For the CDR3, the DNA is TGCGCCAGCAGCTTGATGGCGGGGGGGCAAGATACGCAGTATTTT.

The rearrangement links TRBV20-1 to TRBJ2-5; D possibly corresponds to TRBD2 (7 bases). This CDR3 spans 15 amino acids. With 2 bases removed from V and 5 bases from J, the gap between germline ends came to 18 bases. Germline assignment: CDR1 DFQATT and CDR2 SNEGSKA (reference sequence). In DNA form, the CDR3 reads TGCAGTGCTAGACCCCACGTAGGGGGGGTGGAGACCCAGTACTTC. It yields the protein CSARPHVGGVETQYF.

At least ten counts were recorded for this clonotype. The chain recombines TRBV6-5 with TRBJ2-7; 7 bases line up with TRBD2. Per germline, CDR1 MNHEY and CDR2 SVGAGI. V shed 4 bases, J shed 3 bases, and the junction held 9 bases outside the gene matches. The CDR3 is 15 amino acids. The CDR3 here is CASSSPLGGIYEQYF. The CDR3 DNA is TGTGCCAGCAGTTCCCCCTTGGGAGGGATCTACGAGCAGTACTTC.

This chain links TRBV20-1 with TRBJ1-5, with 7 bases fitting TRBD1. With V trimmed by 7 bases and J by 7 bases, 13 bases remained unmatched. CDR3 length: 14 amino acids. CDR1 is DFQATT, CDR2 SNEGSKA, per germline (reference sequence). The CDR3 DNA is TGCAGTGGGGAATTGACAGGGAATAACCAGCCCCAGCATTTT. Translation gives CSGELTGNNQPQHF.

J is TRBJ1-1 and V is TRBV20-1; a possible D gene is TRBD1 (5 bases). Germline CDR1 and CDR2: DFQATT and SNEGSKA (reference sequence). Trimming took off 6 bases at V and 4 bases at J, with 12 bases between the two ends. The CDR3 totals 12 residues. The CDR3: CSAERGGTEAFF. CDR3 nucleotide sequence: TGCAGTGCCGAAAGGGGAGGCACTGAAGCTTTCTTT.

The chain uses TRBV3-1 and TRBJ2-7; no clear D. The CDR3 extends over 14 amino acids. Germline loops: CDR1 LGHDT, CDR2 YNNKEL (reference sequence). Trimming took 4 bases from V and 5 from J, leaving 15 bases between them. This CDR3 is CASSPTFVSHEQYF. The CDR3 nucleotides read TGTGCCAGCAGCCCAACCTTTGTATCCCACGAGCAGTACTTC.

As regards this clonotype: This may come from a read error, since a much larger clone is one base off. V is TRBV27 and J is TRBJ1-6; 7 bases match TRBD1. CDR3 length: 16 amino acids. Per germline, CDR1 MNHEY and CDR2 SMNVEV (reference sequence). The CDR3 loop is CASSSRRTGYNSPLNF. The DNA for the CDR3 is TGTGCCAGCAGTTCCCGCCGGACAGGCTATAATTCACCCCTCAACTTT.

The chain has TRBV7-2 and TRBJ1-1; perhaps TRBD1 as D (6 bases). V was trimmed by 1 base and J by 1 base, leaving 13 bases between them. Looked up from germline, CDR1 is SGHTA and CDR2 is FQGNSA. The length of the CDR3 is 16 residues. The CDR3 DNA sequence: TGTGCCAGCAGCTTAGTTAGTTACAGGGCGAACACTGAAGCTTTCTTT. Translation gives CASSLVSYRANTEAFF. The whole variable domain, filled in from reference TRBV7-2 and TRBJ1-1, reads GAGVSQSPSNKVTEKGKDVELRCDPISGHTALYWYRQSLGQGLEFLIYFQGNSAPDKSGLPSDRFSAERTGGSVSTLTIQRTQQEDSAVYLCASSLVSYRANTEAFFGQGTRLTVV.

In nucleotides, the CDR3 is TGTGCCAGCATTTGGACGGGGACCTACGAGCAGTACTTC. Amino acids: CASIWTGTYEQYF. The rearrangement links TRBV2 to TRBJ2-7; perhaps TRBD2 as D (5 bases). The CDR3 spans 13 residues. Germline CDR1 SNHLY, CDR2 FYNNEI. The V and J ends lost 7 bases and 2 bases respectively, with 12 bases between them.

The J gene is TRBJ2-3, the V gene TRBV6-1; D not resolved. The ends were cut back, 6 bases at V and 4 bases at J, with 5 bases in the middle. This CDR3 has 11 amino acids. Germline loops: CDR1 MNHNS, CDR2 SASEGT. The CDR3 DNA follows: TGTGCCAGCAGAACGCCAGATACGCAGTATTTT. Translating it yields CASRTPDTQYF.